This TCR beta chain was identified during a study of blood T cell repertoires in COVID-19. On the study more broadly: Whether acute or convalescent, the COVID-19 samples came from the United States, Italy and Spain. T cells, B-cell-depleted T cells, or PBMCs supplied cDNA or gDNA.

Germline values: CDR1 KGHSH, CDR2 LQKENI. V gave up 3 bases and J gave up 3 bases; unmatched junction bases: 11. This CDR3 comprises 17 residues. Per the original methods: Reference gene primer amplification in the assay estimated nucleated cell counts. Measured with immunoSEQ multiplex PCR; TCRdb has only the in-frame clones, and not every one. Clonal size and the V and J genes are those of that table, whereas D and trimming came from the DNA. Among fewer than 250,000 clones, 90% were seen once, and the ten largest hold less than 15%. This clone was found once. The sequence derives from a man aged 30 to 45 who had been exposed to COVID-19. The specimen was PBMCs or T cells enriched from blood (not recorded which). The V gene is TRBV18, the J gene TRBJ2-7, with 10 bases identical to TRBD1. CDR3 coding DNA: TGTGCCAGCTCACCCATCGGGTGGCGGGACAGGGGCTACGAGCAGTACTTC. Residues: CASSPIGWRDRGYEQYF.